Sequencing of this T cell receptor beta chain was carried out in a study of blood T cell repertoires in COVID-19. Study details: T cells, B-cell-depleted T cells, or PBMCs supplied cDNA or gDNA.

How the authors handled the data: Amplification of reference gene primers was used by the study to estimate nucleated cell counts. Libraries were prepared by immunoSEQ multiplex PCR; TCRdb keeps only in-frame clonotypes and omits some of them. The V and J calls and clone size are taken from that table; D and trimming were inferred from the DNA. In the table there are about 33,000 clones, 75% to 90% of which are singletons. V was pared by 7 bases and J by 8 bases, with 11 bases between. The length of the CDR3 is 11 residues. Germline CDR1 is MDHEN and CDR2 is SYDVKM. This clone appeared a single time. The origin of this receptor is a man in his 70s with acute or convalescent COVID-19. The specimen sequenced was peripheral blood. The rearrangement links TRBV28 to TRBJ1-2; no reliable D call. The CDR3 reads CASTSLGGYTF. The CDR3, as DNA: TGTGCCAGCACCTCTCTGGGCGGCTACACCTTC.